These T cell receptor beta chains were read from a single sample in a study of shared clonotypes between healthy human individuals. TCRdb's copy holds only in-frame clones and misses some; the assay was immunoSEQ multiplex PCR. The data hold some 2.3 million clones, with 85% to 95% observed a single time. Sequencing used naive CD4+ T cells from PBMCs. The origin of the receptors is a young man in good health. Some clones in this sample may be carry-over from other donors' samples. The CDR3 runs from the conserved cysteine through the conserved F or W. D genes are given only for firm matches. Part of the rows lack a size; the others show once, few, many or a class for expanded clones.

CDR3aa,CDR3nt,d_gene,j_gene,abundance,v_gene
CAISESTGGYNEQFF,TGTGCCATCAGTGAGTCAACAGGGGGCTACAATGAGCAGTTCTTC,TRBD1,TRBJ2-1,-,TRBV10-3
CASKTGGVNYGYTF,TGTGCCAGCAAAACAGGGGGTGTTAACTATGGCTACACCTTC,TRBD1,TRBJ1-2,-,TRBV28
CASSLGTGVTEAFF,TGTGCCAGCAGCTTGGGGACAGGGGTCACTGAAGCTTTCTTT,TRBD1,TRBJ1-1,once,TRBV5-5
CASSLGTGFNEQFF,TGTGCCAGCAGCTTAGGGACAGGGTTCAATGAGCAGTTCTTC,TRBD1,TRBJ2-1,once,TRBV7-2
CASSFTRDRGLAGELFF,TGTGCCAGCAGCTTCACACGGGACAGGGGGCTAGCCGGGGAGCTGTTTTTT,TRBD1,TRBJ2-2,-,TRBV7-3
CASSFLGAREGNQPQHF,TGTGCCAGCAGTTTTTTGGGGGCGCGCGAGGGCAATCAGCCCCAGCATTTT,-,TRBJ1-5,-,TRBV27
CARTPRSSEQFF,TGTGCCAGGACTCCACGATCCAGTGAGCAGTTCTTC,-,TRBJ2-1,-,TRBV9
CASRQGMNTEAFF,TGTGCCAGCAGACAGGGGATGAACACTGAAGCTTTCTTT,TRBD1,TRBJ1-1,-,TRBV6-1
CASSLDRVNTEAFF,TGTGCCAGCAGCTTGGATCGAGTGAACACTGAAGCTTTCTTT,-,TRBJ1-1,-,TRBV5-4
CASSPGQRFYEQYF,TGTGCCAGCTCACCGGGACAGAGATTTTACGAGCAGTACTTC,TRBD1,TRBJ2-7,-,TRBV18
CASRRGDFSDTQYF,TGTGCCAGCAGGCGGGGGGATTTCTCAGATACGCAGTATTTT,TRBD2,TRBJ2-3,-,TRBV28
CASSARQDYGYTF,TGTGCCAGCAGTGCCCGGCAGGACTATGGCTACACCTTC,-,TRBJ1-2,-,TRBV6-1
CASSPPDRGYRQPQHF,TGTGCCAGCAGTCCCCCGGACAGGGGATATCGTCAGCCCCAGCATTTT,TRBD1,TRBJ1-5,-,TRBV28
CASSSSLANYGYTF,TGTGCCAGCAGCTCCAGTTTAGCTAACTATGGCTACACCTTC,-,TRBJ1-2,few,TRBV5-4
CASSAPGTGLKQYF,TGTGCCAGCAGTGCCCCGGGGACAGGGTTAAAGCAGTACTTC,TRBD1,TRBJ2-7,once,TRBV6-5
CASSPRGNTIYF,TGTGCCAGCAGCCCCCGTGGAAACACCATATATTTT,-,TRBJ1-3,-,TRBV11-2
CASSSLRGPTDYGYTF,TGTGCCAGCAGCTCCCTTCGGGGGCCGACTGACTATGGCTACACCTTC,-,TRBJ1-2,few,TRBV7-9
CASTTSGANVLTF,TGTGCCAGTACCACCTCTGGGGCCAACGTCCTGACTTTC,-,TRBJ2-6,-,TRBV19